The entry below describes one TCR beta chain. Its specificity is not known. MiXCR, applied by TCRdb to the 5' RACE reads, yields one record per CDR3 protein. Among approximately 510,000 distinct CDR3 sequences listed, around a fifth were seen once. The data originate from a study of T cells after yellow fever vaccination. Study-level points and caveats: A faster peak, day 5 versus 15, was reached by the weaker secondary response. Boosting was followed by the reappearance of most primary-vaccination clones (96% CD4, around 86% CD8). FACS-sorted repertoires might harbor abundant contaminating clonotypes from the bulk population. Some clonotypes were seen in both the CD4 and the CD8 compartments. These made up a small share and likely arose from convergent recombination.

The germline V and J ends were trimmed by 7 bases and 0 bases, with 15 bases remaining between them. Germline values: CDR1 SGHAT, CDR2 FQNNGV. The CDR3 is 15 amino acids. The chain has TRBV11-2 and TRBJ1-2; TRBD1 is a possible D gene (6 bases). This TCR derives from a man younger than 35 who received the YFV17D yellow fever vaccine. Sequenced material: PBMCs, taken more than 20 days after the first yellow fever vaccination. The DNA of the CDR3 is TGTGCCAGCAACACTAACAGGGTGTCTAACTATGGCTACACCTTC. Its protein is CASNTNRVSNYGYTF. Looking up the rest from reference TRBV11-2 and TRBJ1-2 gives the full variable domain: EAGVAQSPRYKIIEKRQSVAFWCNPISGHATLYWYQQILGQGPKLLIQFQNNGVVDDSQLPKDRFSAERLKGVDSTLKIQPAKLEDSAVYLCASNTNRVSNYGYTFGSGTRLTVV.